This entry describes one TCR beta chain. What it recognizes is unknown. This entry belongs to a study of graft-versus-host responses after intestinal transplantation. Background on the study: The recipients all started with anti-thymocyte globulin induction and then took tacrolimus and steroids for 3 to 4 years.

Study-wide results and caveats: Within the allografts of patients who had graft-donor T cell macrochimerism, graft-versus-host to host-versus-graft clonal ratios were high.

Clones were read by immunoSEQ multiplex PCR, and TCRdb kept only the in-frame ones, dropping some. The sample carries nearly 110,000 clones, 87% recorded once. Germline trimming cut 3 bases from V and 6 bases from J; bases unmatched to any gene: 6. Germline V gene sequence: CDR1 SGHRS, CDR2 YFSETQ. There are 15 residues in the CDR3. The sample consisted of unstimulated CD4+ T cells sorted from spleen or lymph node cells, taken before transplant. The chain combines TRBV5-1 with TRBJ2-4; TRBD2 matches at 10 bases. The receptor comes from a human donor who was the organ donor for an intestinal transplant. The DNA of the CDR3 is TGCGCCAGCAGCTGGGCAGCGGGAGGGCTAAACATTCAGTACTTC. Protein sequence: CASSWAAGGLNIQYF.